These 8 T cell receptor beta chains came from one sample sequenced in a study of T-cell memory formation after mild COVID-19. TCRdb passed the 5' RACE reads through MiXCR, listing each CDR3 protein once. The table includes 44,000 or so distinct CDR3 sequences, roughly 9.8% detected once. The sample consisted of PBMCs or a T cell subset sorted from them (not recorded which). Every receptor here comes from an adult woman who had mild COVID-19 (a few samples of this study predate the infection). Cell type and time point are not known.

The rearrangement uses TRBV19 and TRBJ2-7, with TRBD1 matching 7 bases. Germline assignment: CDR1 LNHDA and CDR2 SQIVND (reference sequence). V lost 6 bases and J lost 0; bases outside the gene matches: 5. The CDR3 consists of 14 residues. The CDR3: CASRPGDSSYEQYF. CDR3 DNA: TGTGCCAGTAGACCCGGGGACAGCTCCTACGAGCAGTACTTC.

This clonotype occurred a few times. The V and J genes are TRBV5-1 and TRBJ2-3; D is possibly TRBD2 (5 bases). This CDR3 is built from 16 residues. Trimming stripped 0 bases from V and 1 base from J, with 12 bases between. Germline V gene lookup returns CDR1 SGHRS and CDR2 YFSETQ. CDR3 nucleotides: TGCGCCAGCAGCTTGGGTCAGGTCGGGGGCACAGATACGCAGTATTTT. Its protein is CASSLGQVGGTDTQYF.

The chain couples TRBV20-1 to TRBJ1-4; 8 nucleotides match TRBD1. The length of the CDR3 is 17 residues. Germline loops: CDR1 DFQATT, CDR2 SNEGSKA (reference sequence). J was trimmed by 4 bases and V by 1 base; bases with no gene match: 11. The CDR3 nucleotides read TGCAGTGCTAGAGGGGGACAGGAGGCATACTTTAATGAAAAACTGTTTTTT. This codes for CSARGGQEAYFNEKLFF.

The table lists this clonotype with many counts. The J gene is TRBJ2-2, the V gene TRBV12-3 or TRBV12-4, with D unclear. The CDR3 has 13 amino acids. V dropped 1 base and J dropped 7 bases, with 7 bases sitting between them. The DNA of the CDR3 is TGTGCCAGCAGTTTAGTTGGCAGCGGGGAGCTGTTTTTT. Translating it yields CASSLVGSGELFF.

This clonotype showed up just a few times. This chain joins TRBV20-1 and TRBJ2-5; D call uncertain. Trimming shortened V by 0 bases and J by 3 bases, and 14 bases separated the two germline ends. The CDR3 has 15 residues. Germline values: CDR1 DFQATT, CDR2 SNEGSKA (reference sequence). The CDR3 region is CSARDATLLEETQYF. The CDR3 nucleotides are TGCAGTGCTAGAGATGCGACCCTGTTAGAAGAGACCCAGTACTTC.

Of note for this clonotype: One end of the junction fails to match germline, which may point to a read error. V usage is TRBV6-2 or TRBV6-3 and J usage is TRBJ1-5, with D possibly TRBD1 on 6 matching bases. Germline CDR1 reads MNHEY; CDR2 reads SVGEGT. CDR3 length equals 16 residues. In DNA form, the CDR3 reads TGTGCCAGCAGTTCAGGGGCGGGGGCAGGCAATCAGCCCCAGCAATTT. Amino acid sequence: CASSSGAGAGNQPQQF.

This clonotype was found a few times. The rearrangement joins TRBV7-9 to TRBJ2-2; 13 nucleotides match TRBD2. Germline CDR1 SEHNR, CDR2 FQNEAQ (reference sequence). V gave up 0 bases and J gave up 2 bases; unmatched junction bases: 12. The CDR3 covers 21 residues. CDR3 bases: TGTGCCAGCAGCTTAGCGCTCAGGGGACTAGCGGGGCGAGACAACACCGGGGAGCTGTTTTTT. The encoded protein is CASSLALRGLAGRDNTGELFF.

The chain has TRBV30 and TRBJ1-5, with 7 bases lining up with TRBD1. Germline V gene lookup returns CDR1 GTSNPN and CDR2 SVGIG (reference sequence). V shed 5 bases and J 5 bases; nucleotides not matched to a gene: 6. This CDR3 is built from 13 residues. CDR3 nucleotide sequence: TGTGCCTGGGGAGGCAGGGGGTATCAGCCCCAGCATTTT. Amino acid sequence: CAWGGRGYQPQHF.